This TCR beta chain was identified in a study of blood T cells in healthy people across ages. The authors ran a second PCR of 7 to 11 cycles using a sample-barcoded 5' primer and a J-beta primer mix. TCRdb redid the calling of the 5' RACE reads with MiXCR, one entry per CDR3 protein. This sample has roughly 1,000,000 distinct CDR3 sequences, with about 25% found just once. This clonotype has a handful of counts. The germline V gene has CDR1 SEHNR and CDR2 FQNEAQ (reference sequence). The V end was cut by 5 bases, the J end by 5 bases, with 16 bases between. CDR3 length: 15 residues. These data were also reused for a study on T cells of mothers and their children.

This rearrangement joins TRBV7-9 to TRBJ2-1, with a possible D match to TRBD2 (7 bases). The sequence derives from a girl aged 2 to 9 in good health. Sequenced sample: blood. DNA for the CDR3: TGTGCCAGCAGCCCAAGCGGGGACATAAACAATGAGCAGTTCTTC. Protein product: CASSPSGDINNEQFF.